This T cell receptor (beta chain) is from a study of cytomegalovirus exposure and HLA in healthy donors. Findings of the study overall: Follow-up analysis later connected one missense variant in DCLRE1C with trimming of TCR beta V- and J-genes.

PCR employed 60 Vbeta and 13 Jbeta primers. Produced via immunoSEQ multiplex PCR; TCRdb's table is partial and in-frame only. This repertoire shows roughly 190,000 clones, around 78% found once; its top ten account for 13% to 15%. The CDR3 length is 15 residues. In this sample, this clone turned up many times. Its target is not known. This receptor was taken from a woman aged 25-40 years in good health and CMV-seropositive. The sequencing sample was made of PBMCs. The chain employs TRBV21-1 and TRBJ1-4; the table's D gene call, TRBD1, was not cross checked with the DNA. TRBV21-1 is tagged as a pseudogene. CDR3 coding DNA: TGTGCCAGCAGCAAAGATCCAGGGGATAATGAAAAACTGTTTTTT. This codes for CASSKDPGDNEKLFF.